The subject of this entry is one T cell receptor beta chain. These data are taken from a study of identifying expanded T cells in peripheral blood. The V and J ends lost 7 bases and 3 bases, in that order; junction bases with no gene match: 5. The CDR3 is made up of 14 amino acids. Germline V gene data show CDR1 as MNHNS and CDR2 as SASEGT. The repertoire was sequenced with immunoSEQ multiplex PCR; TCRdb's copy has only in-frame clones and lacks some. The repertoire holds about 100,000 clones, with 88% as singletons. During the collection period, no donor immune events like infections were recorded. The source of this sequence is a person between 18 and 75 years old in good health. The sample consisted of blood. The chain links TRBV6-1 to TRBJ2-7; 11 bases map to TRBD2. CDR3 coding DNA: TGTGCCAGCAATCCCGGGACTAGCGGCTACGAGCAGTACTTC. It codes for CASNPGTSGYEQYF.